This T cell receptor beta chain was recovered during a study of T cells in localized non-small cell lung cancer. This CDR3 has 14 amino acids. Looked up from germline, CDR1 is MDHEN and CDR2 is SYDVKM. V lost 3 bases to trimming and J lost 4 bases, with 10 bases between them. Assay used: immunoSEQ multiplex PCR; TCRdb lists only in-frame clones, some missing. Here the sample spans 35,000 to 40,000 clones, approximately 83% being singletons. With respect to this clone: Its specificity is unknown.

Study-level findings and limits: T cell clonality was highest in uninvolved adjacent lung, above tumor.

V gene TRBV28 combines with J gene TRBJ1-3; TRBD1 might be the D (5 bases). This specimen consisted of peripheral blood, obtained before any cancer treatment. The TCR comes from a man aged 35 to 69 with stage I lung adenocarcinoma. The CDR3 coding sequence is TGTGCCAGCAGTTTGTCGGCAGGGGGAAACACCATATATTTT. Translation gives CASSLSAGGNTIYF.